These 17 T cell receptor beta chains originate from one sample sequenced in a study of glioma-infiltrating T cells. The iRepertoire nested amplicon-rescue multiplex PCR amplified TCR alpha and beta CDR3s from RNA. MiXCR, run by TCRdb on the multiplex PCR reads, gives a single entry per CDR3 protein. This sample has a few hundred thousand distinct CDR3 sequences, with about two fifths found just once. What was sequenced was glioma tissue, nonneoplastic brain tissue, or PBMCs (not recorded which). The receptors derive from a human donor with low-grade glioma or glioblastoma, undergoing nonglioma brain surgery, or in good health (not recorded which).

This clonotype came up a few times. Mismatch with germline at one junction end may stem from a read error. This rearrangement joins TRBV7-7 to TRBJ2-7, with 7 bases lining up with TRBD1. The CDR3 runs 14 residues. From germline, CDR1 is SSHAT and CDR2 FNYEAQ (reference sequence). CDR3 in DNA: TGTGCTAGCAGCTCTTTAAGGGGGCAACACGAGCAGTACTTC. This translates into CASSSLRGQHEQYF.

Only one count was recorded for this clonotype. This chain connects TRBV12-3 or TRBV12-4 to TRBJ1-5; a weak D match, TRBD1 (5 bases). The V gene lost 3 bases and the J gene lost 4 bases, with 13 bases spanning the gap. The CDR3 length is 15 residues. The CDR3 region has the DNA TGTGCCAGCAGTTTCGGGGGGGGACGGAATCAGCCCCAGCATTTT. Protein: CASSFGGGRNQPQHF.

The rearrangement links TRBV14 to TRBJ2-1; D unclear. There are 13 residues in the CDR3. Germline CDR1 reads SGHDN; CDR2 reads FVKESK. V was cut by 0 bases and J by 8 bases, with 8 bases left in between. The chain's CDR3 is CASSQDYGYEQFF. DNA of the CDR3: TGTGCCAGCAGCCAAGATTACGGGTATGAGCAGTTCTTC.

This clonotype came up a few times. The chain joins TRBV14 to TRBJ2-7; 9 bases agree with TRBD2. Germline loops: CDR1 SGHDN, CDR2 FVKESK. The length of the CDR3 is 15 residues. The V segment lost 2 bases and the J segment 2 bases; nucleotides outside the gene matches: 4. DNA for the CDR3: TGTGCCAGCAGCCAACTGGCGGGAGGGCCCTACGAGCAGTACTTC. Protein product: CASSQLAGGPYEQYF.

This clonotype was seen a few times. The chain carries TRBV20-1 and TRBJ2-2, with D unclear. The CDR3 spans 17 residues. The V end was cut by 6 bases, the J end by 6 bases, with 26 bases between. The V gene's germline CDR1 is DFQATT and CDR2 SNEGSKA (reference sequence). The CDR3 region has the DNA TGCAGTGCGTACGATATCCTAAAAGTAATCCGGGCCGGGGAGCTGTTTTTT. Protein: CSAYDILKVIRAGELFF.

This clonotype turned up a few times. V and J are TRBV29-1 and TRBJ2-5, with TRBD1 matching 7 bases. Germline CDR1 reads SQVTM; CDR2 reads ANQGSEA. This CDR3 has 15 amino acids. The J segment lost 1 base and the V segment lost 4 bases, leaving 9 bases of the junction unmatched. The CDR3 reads CSVANIDRAQETQYF. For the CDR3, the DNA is TGCAGCGTTGCCAATATTGACAGGGCCCAAGAGACCCAGTACTTC.

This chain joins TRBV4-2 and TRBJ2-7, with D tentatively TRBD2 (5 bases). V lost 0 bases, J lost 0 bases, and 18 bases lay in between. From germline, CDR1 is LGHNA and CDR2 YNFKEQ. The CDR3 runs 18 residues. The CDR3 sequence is CASSQDPNLEGSSYEQYF. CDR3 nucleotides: TGTGCCAGCAGCCAAGATCCCAATCTAGAGGGAAGCTCCTACGAGCAGTACTTC.

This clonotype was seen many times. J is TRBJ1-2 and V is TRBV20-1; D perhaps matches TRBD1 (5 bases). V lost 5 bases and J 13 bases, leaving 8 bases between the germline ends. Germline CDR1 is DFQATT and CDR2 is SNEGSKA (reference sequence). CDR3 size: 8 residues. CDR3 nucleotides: TGCAGTGCTGGACACGGCACCTTC. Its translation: CSAGHGTF.

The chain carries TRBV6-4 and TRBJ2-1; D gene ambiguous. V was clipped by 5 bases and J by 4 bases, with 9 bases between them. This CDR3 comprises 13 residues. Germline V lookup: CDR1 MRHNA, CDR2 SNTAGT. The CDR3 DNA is TGTGCCAGCAGTCCACAGCCGTACAATGAGCAGTTCTTC. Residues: CASSPQPYNEQFF.

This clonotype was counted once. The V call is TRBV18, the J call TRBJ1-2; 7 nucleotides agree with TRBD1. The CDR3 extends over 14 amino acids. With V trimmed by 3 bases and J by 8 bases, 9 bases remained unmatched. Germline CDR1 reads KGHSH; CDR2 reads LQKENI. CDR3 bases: TGTGCCAGCTCACCGGGAGAGGGGGCCGACGGCTACACCTTC. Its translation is CASSPGEGADGYTF. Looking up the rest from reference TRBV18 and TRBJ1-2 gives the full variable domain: NAGVMQNPRHLVRRRGQEARLRCSPMKGHSHVYWYRQLPEEGLKFMVYLQKENIIDESGMPKERFSAEFPKEGPSILRIQQVVRGDSAAYFCASSPGEGADGYTFGSGTRLTVV.

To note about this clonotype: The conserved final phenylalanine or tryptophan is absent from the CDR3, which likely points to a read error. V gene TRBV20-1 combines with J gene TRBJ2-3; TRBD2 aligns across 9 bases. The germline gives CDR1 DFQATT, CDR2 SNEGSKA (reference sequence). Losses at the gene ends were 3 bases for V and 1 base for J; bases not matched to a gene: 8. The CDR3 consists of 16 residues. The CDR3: CSARLSRLAGTDTQYL. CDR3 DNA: TGCAGTGCTAGGCTCTCGAGACTAGCGGGCACAGATACGCAGTATTTA.

This CDR3 reads CASSSTTGANSPLHF. As DNA, the CDR3 is TGTGCCAGCAGCTCTACCACAGGGGCTAATTCACCCCTCCACTTT. The chain uses TRBV7-6 and TRBJ1-6, with TRBD1 identical over 7 bases. Germline trimming cut 4 bases from V and 6 bases from J; bases unmatched to any gene: 6. This CDR3 has 15 residues. CDR1 SGHVS and CDR2 FNYEAQ come from the germline V gene. Full variable domain (missing parts from reference TRBV7-6 and TRBJ1-6): GAGVSQSPRYKVTKRGQDVALRCDPISGHVSLYWYRQALGQGPEFLTYFNYEAQQDKSGLPNDRFSAERPEGSISTLTIQRTEQRDSAMYRCASSSTTGANSPLHFGNGTRLTVT.

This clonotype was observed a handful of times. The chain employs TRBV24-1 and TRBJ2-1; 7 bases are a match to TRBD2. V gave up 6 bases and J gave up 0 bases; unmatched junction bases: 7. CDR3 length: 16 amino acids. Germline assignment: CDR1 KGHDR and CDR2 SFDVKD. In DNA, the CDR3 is TGTGCCACCAGTAAGCGGGGCTCAAGCTCCTACAATGAGCAGTTCTTC. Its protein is CATSKRGSSSYNEQFF.

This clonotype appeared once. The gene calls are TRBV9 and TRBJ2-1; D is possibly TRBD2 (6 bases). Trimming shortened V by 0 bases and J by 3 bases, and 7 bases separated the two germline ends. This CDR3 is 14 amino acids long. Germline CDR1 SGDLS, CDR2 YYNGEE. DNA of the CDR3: TGTGCCAGCAGCGTAGGCGGGATCTACAATGAGCAGTTCTTC. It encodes CASSVGGIYNEQFF.

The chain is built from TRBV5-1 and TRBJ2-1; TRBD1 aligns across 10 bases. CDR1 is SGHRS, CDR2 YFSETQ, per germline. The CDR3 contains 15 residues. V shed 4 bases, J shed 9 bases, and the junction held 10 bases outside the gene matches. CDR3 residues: CASSNPGQGMSEQFF. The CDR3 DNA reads TGCGCCAGCAGCAATCCGGGACAGGGGATGAGTGAGCAGTTCTTC.

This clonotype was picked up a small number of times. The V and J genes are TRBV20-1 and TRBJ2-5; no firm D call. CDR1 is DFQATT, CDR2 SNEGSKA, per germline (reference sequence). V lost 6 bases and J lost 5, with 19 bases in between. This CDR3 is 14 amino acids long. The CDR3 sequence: CSAYPNRFGETQYF. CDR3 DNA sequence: TGCAGTGCCTATCCCAACCGTTTCGGGGAGACCCAGTACTTC.

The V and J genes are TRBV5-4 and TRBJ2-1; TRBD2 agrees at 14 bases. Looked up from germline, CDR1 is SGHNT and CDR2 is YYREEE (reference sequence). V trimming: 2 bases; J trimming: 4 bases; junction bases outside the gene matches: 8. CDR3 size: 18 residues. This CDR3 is CASSFDPGLAGAYNEQFF. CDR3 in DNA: TGTGCCAGCAGCTTCGACCCGGGACTAGCGGGAGCATACAATGAGCAGTTCTTC.